The next 17 T cell receptor beta chains were all read from a single sample in a study of T cells in Graves' hyperthyroidism and ophthalmopathy (dated by TCRdb to the late 2010s). Library prep was done by multiplex PCR. Sequencer: Illumina HiSeq 2000. Amplification of TCR beta CDR3 regions was carried out from RNA transcripts. A first-round RT-PCR of the TCR CDR3 used the HTBI primer set with the Qiagen OneStep RT-PCR kit. TCRdb reanalyzed the raw reads on its own, using fastp at Q25 for trimming and MiXCR for clone calling, and kept in-frame beta chains. Under each unique CDR3 protein, matching rows form one entry showing the most common genes and DNA. Present in this sample are under 450,000 distinct CDR3 sequences, around 16% of which were seen just once. 14% of the sample is held by the ten biggest clonotypes. Input material: blood. These receptor sequences come from a woman aged 18-29 years with Graves' hyperthyroidism.

The table lists this clonotype with many counts. V and J are TRBV12-3 or TRBV12-4 and TRBJ1-4; the match to TRBD1 covers 8 bases. The CDR3 contains 15 residues. Losses at the gene ends were 5 bases for V and 6 bases for J; bases not matched to a gene: 8. CDR3 DNA: TGTGCCAGCAGTCCCCGCAGGGGGCGGGATGAAAAACTGTTTTTT. It yields the protein CASSPRRGRDEKLFF.

The chain joins TRBV28 to TRBJ1-5, with D possibly TRBD1 on 5 matching bases. Trimming shortened V by 7 bases and J by 7 bases, and 17 bases separated the two germline ends. The CDR3 totals 14 residues. The germline V gene encodes CDR1 MDHEN and CDR2 SYDVKM. The CDR3 DNA follows: TGTGCCAGCACCGAGAAGGGGTGGTACCAGCCCCAGCATTTT. Protein: CASTEKGWYQPQHF.

Ten or more counts support this clonotype. V gene TRBV29-1 combines with J gene TRBJ1-5; 9 nucleotides align to TRBD1. After removal of 6 bases from V and 4 bases from J, the junction contained 1 base not matched to a gene. Per germline, CDR1 SQVTM and CDR2 ANQGSEA. This CDR3 spans 12 amino acids. The CDR3 here is CSVGQGNQPQHF. The DNA of the CDR3 is TGCAGCGTAGGACAGGGGAATCAGCCCCAGCATTTT.

The chain combines TRBV29-1 with TRBJ1-2, with D perhaps TRBD1 (5 bases). CDR3 length: 13 amino acids. V dropped 4 bases and J dropped 4 bases, with 13 bases sitting between them. Germline loops: CDR1 SQVTM, CDR2 ANQGSEA. This CDR3 is CSVGGRGAYGYTF. The DNA for the CDR3 is TGCAGCGTTGGGGGAAGGGGAGCCTATGGCTACACCTTC.

The V call is TRBV29-1, the J call TRBJ2-4, with D possibly matching TRBD2 (6 bases). V was cut by 6 bases and J by 1 base, with 16 bases left in between. The CDR3 is 15 amino acids. Germline CDR1 is SQVTM and CDR2 is ANQGSEA. The CDR3 loop reads CSVGGADPAKNIQYF. CDR3 nucleotide sequence: TGCAGCGTCGGAGGGGCAGACCCTGCCAAAAACATTCAGTACTTC.

There are many counts of this clonotype. The chain recombines TRBV10-3 with TRBJ2-4; D is unresolved. The germline CDR1 and CDR2 sequences are ENHRY and SYGVKD. The germline V and J ends were trimmed by 2 bases and 9 bases, with 14 bases remaining between them. The length of the CDR3 is 14 residues. CDR3 loop: CAISEPSMSGIQYF. The DNA for the CDR3 is TGTGCCATCAGTGAGCCGTCAATGTCGGGCATTCAGTACTTC.

The rearrangement uses TRBV27 and TRBJ1-6; TRBD1 is a possible D gene (5 bases). V was clipped by 3 bases and J by 6 bases, with 12 bases between them. Germline V gene data show CDR1 as MNHEY and CDR2 as SMNVEV (reference sequence). The CDR3 runs to 15 residues. CDR3 DNA sequence: TGTGCCAGCAGTTTTTCGGGGCCACTTAATTCACCCCTCCACTTT. It specifies CASSFSGPLNSPLHF.

V gene TRBV5-1 combines with J gene TRBJ2-5; TRBD1 matches 7 bases. The CDR3 totals 15 residues. The germline CDR1 and CDR2 sequences are SGHRS and YFSETQ. V gave up 5 bases and J gave up 5 bases; unmatched junction bases: 12. In nucleotides, the CDR3 is TGCGCCAGCAGACTATCTACAGGGGTGGTGGAGACCCAGTACTTC. It encodes CASRLSTGVVETQYF.

The CDR3 DNA follows: TGTGCCAGCAGCGTAGGGGCCTTTCAGAACACTGAAGCTTTCTTT. Translating gives CASSVGAFQNTEAFF. This chain links TRBV9 with TRBJ1-1, with no clear D. The CDR3 consists of 15 residues. Looked up from germline, CDR1 is SGDLS and CDR2 is YYNGEE. With 0 bases removed from V and 1 base from J, the gap between germline ends came to 10 bases.

Ten or more counts support this clonotype. V usage is TRBV6-1 and J usage is TRBJ1-5, with D uncertain. Trimming removed 1 base at V and 0 bases at J, with 10 bases between. Looked up from germline, CDR1 is MNHNS and CDR2 is SASEGT. The length of the CDR3 is 16 residues. CDR3 region: CASSEGREYSNQPQHF. The CDR3 DNA is TGTGCCAGCAGTGAAGGTAGGGAATATAGCAATCAGCCCCAGCATTTT.

This CDR3 reads CASRPRFGRSGELFF. The CDR3 DNA reads TGTGCCAGCAGACCTAGGTTCGGGCGAAGCGGGGAGCTGTTTTTT. V usage is TRBV27 and J usage is TRBJ2-2, with D unclear. This CDR3 contains 15 residues. Germline values: CDR1 MNHEY, CDR2 SMNVEV (reference sequence). V lost 6 bases, J lost 7 bases, and 18 bases lay in between.

In this sample, this clonotype turned up many times. The rearrangement links TRBV7-2 to TRBJ2-2; no clear D gene. The germline V gene has CDR1 SGHTA and CDR2 FQGNSA. The V end lost 5 bases, the J end lost 5 bases, and 12 bases lay between the germline ends. The CDR3 is made up of 14 amino acids. The CDR3 nucleotides read TGTGCCAGCAGCCGCCCCGGATGGACCGGGGAGCTGTTTTTT. This codes for CASSRPGWTGELFF. Full variable domain (missing parts from reference TRBV7-2 and TRBJ2-2): GAGVSQSPSNKVTEKGKDVELRCDPISGHTALYWYRQSLGQGLEFLIYFQGNSAPDKSGLPSDRFSAERTGGSVSTLTIQRTQQEDSAVYLCASSRPGWTGELFFGEGSRLTVL.

Many counts were recorded for this clonotype. This chain uses TRBV11-1 with TRBJ1-1; D gene unclear. Germline loops: CDR1 SGHAT, CDR2 FQDESV (reference sequence). Trimming took off 1 base at V and 1 base at J, with 4 bases between the two ends. The CDR3 has 13 amino acids. The CDR3 DNA sequence: TGTGCCAGCAGCTTAGTGACGAACACTGAAGCTTTCTTT. Its translation: CASSLVTNTEAFF.

This clonotype came up many times. The chain joins TRBV20-1 to TRBJ2-1; the D gene is possibly TRBD1 (5 bases). V was cut by 5 bases and J by 6 bases, with 20 bases left in between. CDR3 length: 15 amino acids. Germline V gene lookup returns CDR1 DFQATT and CDR2 SNEGSKA (reference sequence). For the CDR3, the DNA is TGCAGTGCTGATTCTGACAGTCGAGACAGCAATGAGCAGTTCTTC. Its translation: CSADSDSRDSNEQFF.

This clonotype has only a few counts. V gene TRBV7-3 combines with J gene TRBJ1-2, with D possibly being TRBD1 (6 bases). The CDR3 contains 17 residues. Trimming took 5 bases from V and 1 from J, leaving 20 bases between them. Germline V gene sequence: CDR1 SGHTA, CDR2 FQGTGA. The CDR3 nucleotides are TGTGCCAGCAGCCCAGTCTCTGCGGGACATCTTAACTATGGCTACACCTTC. The encoded protein is CASSPVSAGHLNYGYTF.

This sequence joins TRBV29-1 and TRBJ2-3; 9 positions match TRBD2. The V gene end was trimmed by 4 bases and the J gene end by 1 base; junction bases not matched to a gene: 3. Germline CDR1 and CDR2: SQVTM and ANQGSEA. This CDR3 region has 14 residues. This chain's CDR3 is CSVVRGGGTDTQYF. The CDR3 bases are TGCAGCGTTGTGCGGGGGGGCGGCACAGATACGCAGTATTTT.

The rearrangement uses TRBV11-3 and TRBJ2-2, with D possibly called TRBD1 or TRBD2 (5 bases each). This CDR3 comprises 14 residues. The ends were cut back, 4 bases at V and 3 bases at J, with 9 bases in the middle. Germline V gene sequence: CDR1 SGHNT, CDR2 YENEEA. The CDR3 bases are TGTGCCAGCAGCTGGGGACCCGACACCGGGGAGCTGTTTTTT. Translating it yields CASSWGPDTGELFF.